This passage covers 20 T cell receptor beta chains from one sample sequenced in a study of blood T cell repertoires in COVID-19. The repertoire was sequenced with immunoSEQ multiplex PCR; TCRdb's copy has only in-frame clones and lacks some. The table includes about 300,000 clones, about nine tenths detected once. Sequenced material: PBMCs or T cells enriched from blood (not recorded which). The receptors shown here come from a young man who had recovered from COVID-19.

This chain joins TRBV4-2 and TRBJ2-2; D is possibly TRBD1 (5 bases). Germline V lookup: CDR1 LGHNA, CDR2 YNFKEQ. There are 15 residues in the CDR3. Between the trimmed V and J ends, which lost 3 bases and 4 bases, there was a span of 12 bases. The CDR3 sequence is CASSHRDSSTGELFF. The DNA of the CDR3 is TGTGCCAGCAGCCACCGCGACAGTTCCACCGGGGAGCTGTTTTTT.

This clone was observed a handful of times. The chain uses TRBV11-2 and TRBJ1-5, with D tentatively TRBD1 (5 bases). Germline CDR1 reads SGHAT; CDR2 reads FQNNGV. The V end lost 2 bases, the J end lost 4 bases, and 6 bases lay between the germline ends. The CDR3 length is 13 residues. The CDR3 DNA sequence: TGTGCCAGCAGCTTACGGGGGAATCAGCCCCAGCATTTT. Residues: CASSLRGNQPQHF.

The chain is built from TRBV11-3 and TRBJ2-1, with D hard to call. CDR3 length equals 13 residues. With 7 bases removed from V and 2 bases from J, the gap between germline ends came to 9 bases. Germline CDR1 reads SGHNT; CDR2 reads YENEEA. The CDR3 DNA follows: TGTGCCAGCATGGCTAGGACCTACAATGAGCAGTTCTTC. Its protein is CASMARTYNEQFF. The complete variable domain, with remaining parts taken from reference TRBV11-3 and TRBJ2-1, reads EAGVVQSPRYKIIEKKQPVAFWCNPISGHNTLYWYLQNLGQGPELLIRYENEEAVDDSQLPKDRFSAERLKGVDSTLKIQPAELGDSAVYLCASMARTYNEQFFGPGTRLTVL.

The V and J genes are TRBV5-6 and TRBJ2-5, with 10 bases aligning to TRBD2. This CDR3 is 17 amino acids long. V lost 4 bases to trimming and J lost 5 bases; unmatched junction nucleotides: 14. Per the germline V gene, CDR1 is SGHDT and CDR2 is YYEEEE. The CDR3 region has the DNA TGTGCCAGCAGCGGGATATTGGCTAGCGGGAGAGGGGAGACCCAGTACTTC. Encoded protein: CASSGILASGRGETQYF. Supplemented by reference TRBV5-6 and TRBJ2-5, the full variable domain reads DAGVTQSPTHLIKTRGQQVTLRCSPKSGHDTVSWYQQALGQGPQFIFQYYEEEERQRGNFPDRFSGHQFPNYSSELNVNALLLGDSALYLCASSGILASGRGETQYFGPGTRLLVL.

The V gene is TRBV6-5, the J gene TRBJ1-1, with D maybe TRBD1 (6 bases). V lost 5 bases and J lost 5, with 6 bases in between. This CDR3 is 11 amino acids long. Germline V gene lookup returns CDR1 MNHEY and CDR2 SVGAGI. The CDR3 sequence is CASSRGTEAFF. For the CDR3, the DNA is TGTGCCAGCAGTAGGGGGACTGAAGCTTTCTTT.

The CDR3 DNA follows: TGTGCCAGCAGTTACCTAGCCCAAGAGACCCAGTACTTC. This translates into CASSYLAQETQYF. The chain carries TRBV6-5 and TRBJ2-5; TRBD2 might be the D (5 bases). Germline V gene lookup returns CDR1 MNHEY and CDR2 SVGAGI. V was shortened by 2 bases and J by 1 base, with 5 bases between the two germline ends. This CDR3 is built from 13 residues.

The CDR3 DNA reads TGTGCCAGCACTCTCGGGGGGGGCGGCACTGAAGCTTTCTTT. Its translation is CASTLGGGGTEAFF. The chain carries TRBV6-5 and TRBJ1-1; perhaps TRBD1 as D (6 bases). Germline values: CDR1 MNHEY, CDR2 SVGAGI. CDR3 size: 14 residues. Trimming removed 7 bases from V and 4 bases from J, with 16 bases in between.

The gene calls are TRBV3-1 (or the pseudogene TRBV3-2) and TRBJ2-7; 12 bases match TRBD2. There are 16 residues in the CDR3. Germline CDR1 is LGHDT and CDR2 is YNNKEL (reference sequence). V lost 6 bases, J lost 0 bases, and 6 bases stayed unmatched. The CDR3 coding sequence is TGTGCCAGCAGACGGACTAGCGGGGCGAGCTCCTACGAGCAGTACTTC. Protein: CASRRTSGASSYEQYF.

V and J are TRBV4-1 and TRBJ1-5, with TRBD1 identical over 8 bases. Germline CDR1 is MGHRA and CDR2 is YSYEKL. The CDR3 totals 18 residues. With V trimmed by 5 bases and J by 0 bases, 12 bases remained unmatched. The CDR3 is CASSATTGTGYSNQPQHF. The CDR3 DNA is TGCGCCAGCAGCGCAACTACCGGGACAGGCTATAGCAATCAGCCCCAGCATTTT.

The J gene is TRBJ2-3, the V gene TRBV5-4; 9 positions match TRBD2. The CDR3 is 15 residues long. Germline V gene lookup returns CDR1 SGHNT and CDR2 YYREEE (reference sequence). J gave up 4 bases and V 5 bases, and 8 bases lay outside the gene matches. The CDR3 spells CASRSGTSSPDTQYF. The CDR3 nucleotides are TGTGCCAGCAGATCCGGGACTAGCAGCCCAGATACGCAGTATTTT.

This sequence joins TRBV2 and TRBJ2-1; 8 bases line up with TRBD1. The CDR3 sequence is 15 residues long. Per the germline V gene, CDR1 is SNHLY and CDR2 is FYNNEI. V shed 6 bases and J 3 bases; nucleotides not matched to a gene: 7. CDR3 amino acids: CASSADRGDYNEQFF. The CDR3 region has the DNA TGTGCCAGCAGCGCCGACAGGGGTGACTACAATGAGCAGTTCTTC.

The chain employs TRBV27 and TRBJ1-5, with a tentative D call TRBD1 (5 bases). The V end was cut by 6 bases, the J end by 3 bases, with 15 bases between. Germline V lookup: CDR1 MNHEY, CDR2 SMNVEV (reference sequence). This CDR3 comprises 15 residues. The CDR3 protein is CASRGGGLINQPQHF. CDR3 DNA sequence: TGTGCCAGCAGGGGTGGGGGACTCATCAATCAGCCCCAGCATTTT.

The CDR3 bases are TGTGCCAGCAGTTTAGGGCGGGGTCCCTACGAGCAGTACTTC. The encoded protein is CASSLGRGPYEQYF. The V and J genes are TRBV28 and TRBJ2-7; perhaps TRBD2 as D (6 bases). Trimming stripped 2 bases from V and 2 bases from J, with 10 bases between. CDR3 size: 14 residues. Germline assignment: CDR1 MDHEN and CDR2 SYDVKM.

This sequence joins TRBV30 and TRBJ2-7; TRBD1 matches at 12 bases. The CDR3 totals 14 residues. J gave up 5 bases and V 2 bases, and 4 bases lay outside the gene matches. Germline assignment: CDR1 GTSNPN and CDR2 SVGIG (reference sequence). The CDR3, as DNA: TGTGCCTGGAGTTTGGGACAGGGGGCTCACGAGCAGTACTTC. Protein product: CAWSLGQGAHEQYF.

This clone showed up just a few times. The J gene is TRBJ1-6, the V gene TRBV6-5; 12 bases map to TRBD1. Trimming removed 5 bases from V and 9 bases from J; junction bases left unmatched: 5. The germline V gene encodes CDR1 MNHEY and CDR2 SVGAGI. The CDR3 has 15 amino acids. The CDR3 bases are TGTGCCAGCAGTCTTGGGACAGGGGGCCCTTCACCCCTCCACTTT. Its translation is CASSLGTGGPSPLHF.

In its sample, this clone was seen once. This chain links TRBV3-1 (or the pseudogene TRBV3-2) with TRBJ2-1; 13 nucleotides agree with TRBD2. Looked up from germline, CDR1 is LGHDT and CDR2 is YNNKEL (reference sequence). V lost 5 bases, J lost 2 bases, and 6 bases stayed unmatched. The CDR3 is 17 residues long. The CDR3 region is CASSSGLAGAPYNEQFF. Written as DNA, the CDR3 is TGTGCCAGCAGCTCTGGACTAGCGGGGGCCCCCTACAATGAGCAGTTCTTC.

The chain employs TRBV2 and TRBJ2-7; TRBD2 matches 11 bases. Germline V gene lookup returns CDR1 SNHLY and CDR2 FYNNEI. V was clipped by 7 bases and J by 0 bases; unmatched bases: 5. CDR3 length equals 15 residues. The CDR3 loop reads CASKLAGGSSYEQYF. The CDR3 nucleotides are TGTGCCAGCAAGTTAGCGGGGGGGAGCTCCTACGAGCAGTACTTC.

This rearrangement joins TRBV30 to TRBJ1-5, with unresolved D. Germline V gene data show CDR1 as GTSNPN and CDR2 as SVGIG (reference sequence). V was cut by 1 base and J by 4 bases, with 17 bases left in between. The CDR3 length is 16 residues. CDR3 loop: CAWSAGPYPGNQPQHF. The DNA for the CDR3 is TGTGCCTGGAGTGCCGGACCCTATCCGGGGAATCAGCCCCAGCATTTT.

CDR3 sequence reads: CASSQPLPRTGGPTDTQYF. The CDR3, as DNA: TGCGCCAGCAGCCAACCGCTCCCCCGGACAGGGGGCCCCACAGATACGCAGTATTTT. The chain uses TRBV5-1 and TRBJ2-3; 11 nucleotides match TRBD1. The CDR3 is 19 amino acids. Germline CDR1 is SGHRS and CDR2 is YFSETQ. After removal of 4 bases from V and 2 bases from J, the junction contained 15 bases not matched to a gene.

The CDR3 DNA reads as TGTGCCAGCAGTTTACAGAACGAGCAGTACTTC. As protein: CASSLQNEQYF. This rearrangement joins TRBV28 to TRBJ2-7, with D uncertain. V lost 2 bases and J 5 bases, leaving 4 bases between the germline ends. Germline V gene lookup returns CDR1 MDHEN and CDR2 SYDVKM. The CDR3 totals 11 residues.